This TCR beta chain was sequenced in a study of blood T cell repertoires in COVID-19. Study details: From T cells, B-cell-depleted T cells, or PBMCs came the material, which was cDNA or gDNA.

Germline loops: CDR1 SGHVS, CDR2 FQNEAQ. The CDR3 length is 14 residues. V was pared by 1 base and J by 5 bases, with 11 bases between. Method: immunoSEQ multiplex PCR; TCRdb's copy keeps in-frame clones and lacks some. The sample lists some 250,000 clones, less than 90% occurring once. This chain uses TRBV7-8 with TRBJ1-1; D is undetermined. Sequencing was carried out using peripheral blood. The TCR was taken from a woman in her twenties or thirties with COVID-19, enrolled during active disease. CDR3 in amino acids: CASSLERARTEAFF. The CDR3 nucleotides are TGTGCCAGCAGCTTAGAGAGGGCAAGGACTGAAGCTTTCTTT.